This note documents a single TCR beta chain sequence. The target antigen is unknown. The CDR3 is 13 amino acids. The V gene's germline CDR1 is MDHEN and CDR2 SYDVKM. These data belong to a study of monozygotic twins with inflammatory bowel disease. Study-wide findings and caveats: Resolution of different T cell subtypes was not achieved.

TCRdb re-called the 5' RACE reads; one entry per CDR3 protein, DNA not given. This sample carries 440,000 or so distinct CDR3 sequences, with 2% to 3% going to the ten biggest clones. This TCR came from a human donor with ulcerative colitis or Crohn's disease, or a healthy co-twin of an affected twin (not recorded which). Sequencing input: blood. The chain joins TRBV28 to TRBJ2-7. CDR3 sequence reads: CASSRLAPYEQYF.